Sequencing of this T cell receptor (beta chain) was carried out in a study of shared clonotypes between healthy human individuals. Turning to the study itself: Serving as donors were two women and three men, whose ages spanned 18 to 49. Every donor yielded three CD4 naive, three CD4 memory, two CD8 naive and one CD8 memory plate.

The assay was immunoSEQ multiplex PCR, and TCRdb's table has in-frame clones only and misses some. The table lists hundreds of thousands of clones, about 74% of them singletons. Healthy HIV-negative adults without recent acute infections or vaccinations served as donors. This clone has just one count. Its antigen is undetermined. The CDR3 length is 19 residues. Study results and caveats: Larger estimated richness was generally recorded for naive subsets relative to memory subsets.

Material for sequencing was memory CD4+ T cells sorted from blood. Subset defined: CD45RA-negative fraction. The TCR was taken from a woman aged 25 to 45 in good health. This chain joins TRBV21-1 and TRBJ2-5; no check of the table's D call, TRBD1, against the DNA was made. TRBV21-1 is assigned pseudogene status. In DNA, the CDR3 is TGTGCCAGCAGAAGGGACAGATCTAGTCCCGAAGCATTCACCCAGACCCAGTACTTC. Its translation is CASRRDRSSPEAFTQTQYF.